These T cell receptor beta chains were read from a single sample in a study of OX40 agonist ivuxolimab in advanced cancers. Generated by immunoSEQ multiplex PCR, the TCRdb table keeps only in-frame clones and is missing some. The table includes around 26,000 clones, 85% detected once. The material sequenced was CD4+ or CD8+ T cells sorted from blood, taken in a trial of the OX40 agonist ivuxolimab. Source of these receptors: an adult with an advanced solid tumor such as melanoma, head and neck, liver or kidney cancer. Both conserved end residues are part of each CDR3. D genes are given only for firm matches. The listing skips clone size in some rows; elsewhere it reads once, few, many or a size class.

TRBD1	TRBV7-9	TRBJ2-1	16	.	TGTGCCAGCAGCTTAGAGTGGACAGGGGGTAAGAATGAGCAGTTCTTC	CASSLEWTGGKNEQFF
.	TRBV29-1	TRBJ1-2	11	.	TGCAGCGTTAAAGGGTTTAGTGGCTACACCTTC	CSVKGFSGYTF
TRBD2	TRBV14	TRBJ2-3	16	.	TGTGCCAGCAGCCAACTGGGGGGGGGTAGCACAGATACGCAGTATTTT	CASSQLGGGSTDTQYF
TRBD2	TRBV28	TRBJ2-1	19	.	TGTGCCAGCAGTTTTCCCGCAGCGGGGGGGCCTAGTTCCTACAATGAGCAGTTCTTC	CASSFPAAGGPSSYNEQFF
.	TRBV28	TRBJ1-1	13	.	TGTGCCAGCAGTTTACAGGAGAACACTGAAGCTTTCTTT	CASSLQENTEAFF
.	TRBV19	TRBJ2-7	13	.	TGTGCCAGTAGTATAGGACGGACCTACGAGCAGTACTTC	CASSIGRTYEQYF
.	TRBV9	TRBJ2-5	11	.	TGTGCCAGCAGCGATGGAGAGACCCAGTACTTC	CASSDGETQYF
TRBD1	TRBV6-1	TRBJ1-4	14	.	TGTGCCAGCTCCCATCGGGGGACAGAGGAGAAACTGTTTTTT	CASSHRGTEEKLFF
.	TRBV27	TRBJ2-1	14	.	TGTGCCAGCAGTTGGGTCGGGCGGCCGAATGAGCAGTTCTTC	CASSWVGRPNEQFF
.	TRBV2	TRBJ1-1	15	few	TGTGCCAGCAGTGAGGACCGGGGCTCGGGGACTGAAGCTTTCTTT	CASSEDRGSGTEAFF
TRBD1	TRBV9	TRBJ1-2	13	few	TGTGCCAGCAGCCTCGGGACAGGGGAGGGCTACACCTTC	CASSLGTGEGYTF
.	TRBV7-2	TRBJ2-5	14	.	TGTGCCAGCAGCCCCGGGGCTGGCCCAGAGACCCAGTACTTC	CASSPGAGPETQYF
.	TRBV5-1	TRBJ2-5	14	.	TGCGCCAGCAGCTTATGGGGGGAGGAAGAGACCCAGTACTTC	CASSLWGEEETQYF
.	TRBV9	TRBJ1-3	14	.	TGTGCCAGCAGCGTTGGCGATCCTGGAAACACCATATATTTT	CASSVGDPGNTIYF
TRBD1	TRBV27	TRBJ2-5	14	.	TGTGCCAGCAGTCCGTGGACAGGGGAGGAGACCCAGTACTTC	CASSPWTGEETQYF
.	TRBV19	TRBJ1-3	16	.	TGTGCCAGTAGTATATGGGCCCCTGGAACCGGAAACACCATATATTTT	CASSIWAPGTGNTIYF
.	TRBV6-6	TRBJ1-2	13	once	TGTGCCAGCACGAGCGGGACTAACTATGGCTACACCTTC	CASTSGTNYGYTF
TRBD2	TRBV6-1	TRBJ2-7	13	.	TGTGCCAGCGGGGGGGGGTCCGGATACGAGCAGTACTTC	CASGGGSGYEQYF